The 16 T cell receptor beta chains reported below all come from one sample, sequenced in a study of blood T cell repertoires in COVID-19 (dated by TCRdb to 2020 to 2021). Libraries were built with the immunoSEQ multiplex PCR assay. Here the immuneACCESS table is served through TCRdb, limited to in-frame sequences with V and J called. Missing clones are a known gap in these copies; in checked studies unresolved V genes cover under half, and the rest lacks a known reason. The sample table shows about 190,000 clones, and roughly 89% are seen once. The biggest ten clones account for about 0.58% of the sample. The specimen was peripheral blood. The source is a man aged 45-60 years with acute or convalescent COVID-19.

This clone was recorded once. The chain couples TRBV7-6 to TRBJ2-7; D remains ambiguous. The germline V gene encodes CDR1 SGHVS and CDR2 FNYEAQ. Trimming stripped 5 bases from V and 2 bases from J, with 13 bases between. The CDR3 sequence is 14 residues long. The CDR3 DNA is TGTGCCAGCAGCCCGGTAGTCGGAGCCTACGAGCAGTACGTC. Translation gives CASSPVVGAYEQYV.

The chain joins TRBV5-5 to TRBJ2-3, with D hard to call. Germline loops: CDR1 SGHKS, CDR2 YYEKEE (reference sequence). The CDR3 covers 14 residues. V lost 1 base to trimming and J lost 3 bases, with 9 bases between them. CDR3 DNA: TGTGCCAGCAGCTTGACCCCGAGGACAGATACGCAGTATTTT. Protein product: CASSLTPRTDTQYF.

The chain is built from TRBV11-2 and TRBJ2-3, with a weak D call TRBD1 (6 bases). V gave up 7 bases and J gave up 8 bases, with 10 bases separating them. Germline V CDR1 and CDR2: SGHAT, FQNNGV. CDR3 size: 11 residues. CDR3 in DNA: TGTGCCAGCACCACAGGGCGTACGCAGTATTTT. Protein sequence: CASTTGRTQYF.

This chain joins TRBV5-1 and TRBJ1-1, with D possibly TRBD1 on 5 matching bases. The length of the CDR3 is 13 residues. Germline CDR1 is SGHRS and CDR2 is YFSETQ. The V end was cut by 4 bases, the J end by 2 bases, with 9 bases between. The CDR3 protein is CASSQGQNTEAFF. CDR3 DNA sequence: TGCGCCAGCAGCCAAGGACAAAACACTGAAGCTTTCTTT.

This rearrangement joins TRBV4-3 to TRBJ2-5; the match to TRBD2 covers 8 bases. This CDR3 is 15 amino acids long. Per germline, CDR1 LGHNA and CDR2 YSLEER. Unmatched junction bases numbered 9, after V lost 5 bases and J lost 4 bases. The CDR3 reads CASSGRGLVGETQYF. The CDR3 nucleotides read TGCGCCAGCAGCGGCCGGGGACTAGTGGGAGAGACCCAGTACTTC.

The chain is built from TRBV3-1 (or the pseudogene TRBV3-2) and TRBJ2-7, with D unclear. Trimming removed 5 bases from V and 5 bases from J, with 7 bases in between. Germline V gene sequence: CDR1 LGHDT, CDR2 YNNKEL (reference sequence). There are 11 residues in the CDR3. As DNA, the CDR3 is TGTGCCAGCAGCTTGTTCGACGAGCAGTACTTC. As protein: CASSLFDEQYF.

The J gene is TRBJ2-3, the V gene TRBV7-2; 8 nucleotides agree with TRBD2. This CDR3 region has 15 residues. Germline V gene lookup returns CDR1 SGHTA and CDR2 FQGNSA. The ends lost 1 base at V and 6 bases at J; junction bases unmatched: 6. The CDR3 DNA is TGTGCCAGCAGCTTAGGCCTTAGCGGGGTGGATACGCAGTATTTT. Residues: CASSLGLSGVDTQYF.

The chain employs TRBV4-1 and TRBJ2-2; D possibly corresponds to TRBD1 (6 bases). From germline, CDR1 is MGHRA and CDR2 YSYEKL. The CDR3 is 12 residues long. Trimming cost V 4 bases and J 8 bases, with 8 bases left between them. CDR3 region: CASSPGEGELFF. CDR3 in DNA: TGCGCCAGCAGCCCAGGGGAGGGGGAGCTGTTTTTT.

CDR3 residues: CASIMTGNEKLFF. The CDR3 DNA is TGTGCCAGCATTATGACGGGAAATGAAAAACTGTTTTTT. V is TRBV6-5 and J is TRBJ1-4; no reliable D call. CDR3 length equals 13 residues. Trimming pared 7 bases from V and 5 bases from J, leaving 11 bases between. The V gene's germline CDR1 is MNHEY and CDR2 SVGAGI.

V usage is TRBV7-9 and J usage is TRBJ1-2; 9 bases are a match to TRBD1. V gave up 5 bases and J gave up 5 bases; unmatched junction bases: 6. The CDR3 totals 14 residues. The germline V gene encodes CDR1 SEHNR and CDR2 FQNEAQ (reference sequence). The CDR3 DNA follows: TGTGCCAGCAGCGATGACAGGGGGGTTTATGGCTACACCTTC. Translated, it gives CASSDDRGVYGYTF.

The rearrangement joins TRBV4-1 to TRBJ1-1, with D maybe TRBD1 (6 bases). V dropped 0 bases and J dropped 5 bases, with 10 bases sitting between them. The CDR3 is 14 residues long. Germline loops: CDR1 MGHRA, CDR2 YSYEKL. The CDR3 spells CASSQDRGETEAFF. CDR3 DNA sequence: TGCGCCAGCAGCCAAGACAGGGGTGAGACTGAAGCTTTCTTT.

This chain links TRBV2 with TRBJ1-1, with 7 positions matching TRBD1. This CDR3 has 14 residues. Germline lookup yields CDR1 SNHLY and CDR2 FYNNEI. Trimming removed 8 bases from V and 1 base from J; junction bases left unmatched: 7. The CDR3 nucleotides are TGTGCCAGCTTCGAAGGACAGGCGAACACTGAAGCTTTCTTT. Translation: CASFEGQANTEAFF.

The J gene is TRBJ1-5, the V gene TRBV2, with 8 bases aligning to TRBD1. The CDR3 extends over 13 amino acids. With V trimmed by 9 bases and J by 9 bases, 10 bases remained unmatched. CDR1 is SNHLY and CDR2 is FYNNEI in the germline V gene. CDR3 in DNA: TGTGCCAGTGGACAGGGAGGTTTAACGCCCCAGCATTTT. It is translated as CASGQGGLTPQHF. Supplemented by reference TRBV2 and TRBJ1-5, the full variable domain reads EPEVTQTPSHQVTQMGQEVILRCVPISNHLYFYWYRQILGQKVEFLVSFYNNEISEKSEIFDDQFSVERPDGSNFTLKIRSTKLEDSAMYFCASGQGGLTPQHFGDGTRLSIL.

The chain joins TRBV6-1 to TRBJ2-2; possibly TRBD1 for D (6 bases). This CDR3 is 15 amino acids long. CDR1 MNHNS and CDR2 SASEGT come from the germline V gene. V shed 0 bases and J shed 4 bases, with 9 bases lying between them. The CDR3 DNA sequence: TGTGCCAGCAGTGAAGCCTACAGGGCCACCGGGGAGCTGTTTTTT. This gives the protein CASSEAYRATGELFF.

The chain is built from TRBV7-2 and TRBJ2-7; 13 bases match TRBD2. The germline V gene encodes CDR1 SGHTA and CDR2 FQGNSA. The CDR3 is 14 residues long. After removal of 5 bases from V and 6 bases from J, the junction contained 4 bases not matched to a gene. CDR3 sequence (DNA): TGTGCCAGCAGCAAAGGACTAGCGGGAGTCGAGCAGTACTTC. Translated: CASSKGLAGVEQYF.

This clone was detected a few times. The CDR3 DNA follows: TGTGCCACCAGCAGACCCACAGGGTTCCAGCCCCAGCATTTT. Amino acid sequence: CATSRPTGFQPQHF. The rearrangement uses TRBV15 and TRBJ1-5, with a tentative D call TRBD1 (6 bases). The germline V gene has CDR1 LNHNV and CDR2 YYDKDF (reference sequence). V dropped 2 bases and J dropped 7 bases, with 12 bases sitting between them. CDR3 length equals 14 residues.